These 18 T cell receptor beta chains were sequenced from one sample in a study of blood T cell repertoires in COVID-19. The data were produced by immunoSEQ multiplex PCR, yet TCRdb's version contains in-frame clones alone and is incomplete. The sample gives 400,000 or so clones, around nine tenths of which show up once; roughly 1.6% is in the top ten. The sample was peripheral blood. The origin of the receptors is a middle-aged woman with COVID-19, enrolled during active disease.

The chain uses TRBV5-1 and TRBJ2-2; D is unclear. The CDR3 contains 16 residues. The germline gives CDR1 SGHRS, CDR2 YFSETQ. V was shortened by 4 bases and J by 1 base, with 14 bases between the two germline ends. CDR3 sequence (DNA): TGCGCCAGCAGCGCGGTAACGCTAGAGAACACCGGGGAGCTGTTTTTT. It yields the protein CASSAVTLENTGELFF.

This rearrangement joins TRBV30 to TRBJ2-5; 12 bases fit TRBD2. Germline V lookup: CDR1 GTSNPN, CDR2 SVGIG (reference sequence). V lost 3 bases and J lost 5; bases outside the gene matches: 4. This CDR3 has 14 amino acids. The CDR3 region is CAWRLAGGRETQYF. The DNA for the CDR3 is TGTGCCTGGAGGCTAGCGGGGGGGCGGGAGACCCAGTACTTC.

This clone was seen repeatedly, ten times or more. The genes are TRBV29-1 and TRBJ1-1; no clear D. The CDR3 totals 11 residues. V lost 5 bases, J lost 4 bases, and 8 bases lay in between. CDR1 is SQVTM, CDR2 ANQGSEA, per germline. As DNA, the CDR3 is TGCAGCGTTCGGGGAACCACTGAAGCTTTCTTT. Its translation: CSVRGTTEAFF.

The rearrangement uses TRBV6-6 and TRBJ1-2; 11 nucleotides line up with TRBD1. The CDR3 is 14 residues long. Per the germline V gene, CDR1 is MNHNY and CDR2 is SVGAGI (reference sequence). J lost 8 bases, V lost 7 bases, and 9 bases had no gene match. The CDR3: CASTAPGQGAGYTF. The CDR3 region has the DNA TGTGCCAGCACCGCCCCCGGACAGGGGGCCGGCTACACCTTC.

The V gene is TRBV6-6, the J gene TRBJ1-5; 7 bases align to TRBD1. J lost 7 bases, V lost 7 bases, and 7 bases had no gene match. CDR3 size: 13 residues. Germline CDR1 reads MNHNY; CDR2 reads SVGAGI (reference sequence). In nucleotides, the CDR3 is TGTGCCAGCAAGGGGACAGTAAACCAGCCCCAGCATTTT. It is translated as CASKGTVNQPQHF.

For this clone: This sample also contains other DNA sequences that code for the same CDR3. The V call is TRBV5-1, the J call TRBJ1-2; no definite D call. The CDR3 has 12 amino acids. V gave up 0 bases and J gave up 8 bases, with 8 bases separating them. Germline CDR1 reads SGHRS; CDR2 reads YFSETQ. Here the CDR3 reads CASSLEREGYTF. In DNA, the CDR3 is TGCGCCAGCAGCTTGGAGAGGGAGGGCTACACCTTC.

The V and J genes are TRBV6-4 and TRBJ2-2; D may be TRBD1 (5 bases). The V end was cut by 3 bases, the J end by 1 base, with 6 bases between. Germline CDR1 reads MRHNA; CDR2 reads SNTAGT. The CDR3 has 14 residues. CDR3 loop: CASSEGENTGELFF. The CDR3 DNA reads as TGTGCCAGCAGTGAAGGGGAGAACACCGGGGAGCTGTTTTTT.

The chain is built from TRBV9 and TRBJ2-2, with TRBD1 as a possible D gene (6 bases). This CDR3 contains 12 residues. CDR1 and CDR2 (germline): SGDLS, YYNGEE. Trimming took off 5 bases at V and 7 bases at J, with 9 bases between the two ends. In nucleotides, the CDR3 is TGTGCCAGCAGACAGGGCGGCGGGGAGCTGTTTTTT. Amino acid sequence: CASRQGGGELFF.

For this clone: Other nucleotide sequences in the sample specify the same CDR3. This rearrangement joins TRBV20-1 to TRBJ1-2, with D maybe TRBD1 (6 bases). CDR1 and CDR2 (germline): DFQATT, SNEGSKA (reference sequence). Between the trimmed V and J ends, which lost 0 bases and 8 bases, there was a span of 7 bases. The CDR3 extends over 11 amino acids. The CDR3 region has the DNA TGCAGTGCTAGAGACAGGGGAGGCTACACCTTC. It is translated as CSARDRGGYTF.

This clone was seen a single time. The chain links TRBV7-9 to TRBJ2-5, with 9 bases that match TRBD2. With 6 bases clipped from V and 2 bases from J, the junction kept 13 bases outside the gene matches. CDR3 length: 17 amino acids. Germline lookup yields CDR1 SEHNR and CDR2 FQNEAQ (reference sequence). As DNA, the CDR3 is TGTGCCAGCAGTCGAGGCATAGTAGCGGGGGATCAAGAGACCCAGTACTTC. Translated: CASSRGIVAGDQETQYF.

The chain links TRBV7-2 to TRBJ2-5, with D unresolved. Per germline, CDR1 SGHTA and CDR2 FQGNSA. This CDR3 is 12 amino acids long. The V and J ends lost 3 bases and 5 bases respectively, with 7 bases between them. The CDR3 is CASSFSRETQYF. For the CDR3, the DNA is TGTGCCAGCAGCTTTTCGCGTGAGACCCAGTACTTC.

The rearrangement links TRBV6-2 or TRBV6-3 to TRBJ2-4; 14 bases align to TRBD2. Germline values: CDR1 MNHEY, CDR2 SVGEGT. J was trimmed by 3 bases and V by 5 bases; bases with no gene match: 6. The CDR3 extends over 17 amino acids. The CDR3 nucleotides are TGTGCCAGCAGTGCCGGGACTAGCGGGGGCTTCAAAAACATTCAGTACTTC. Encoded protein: CASSAGTSGGFKNIQYF.

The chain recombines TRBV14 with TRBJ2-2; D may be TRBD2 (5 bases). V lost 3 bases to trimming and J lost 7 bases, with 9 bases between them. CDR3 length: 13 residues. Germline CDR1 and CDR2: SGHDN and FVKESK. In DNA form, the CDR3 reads TGTGCCAGCAGCCAGGTCCGGGGCGGGGAGCTGTTTTTT. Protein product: CASSQVRGGELFF.

CDR3 nucleotide sequence: TGCGCCAGCAGCGCAGGGGGCAATTCACCCCTCCACTTT. Translation: CASSAGGNSPLHF. The chain uses TRBV5-1 and TRBJ1-6; the match to TRBD1 covers 8 bases. Trimming took 4 bases from V and 7 from J; bases not matched to a gene: 1. Germline V gene sequence: CDR1 SGHRS, CDR2 YFSETQ. The CDR3 is 13 residues long.

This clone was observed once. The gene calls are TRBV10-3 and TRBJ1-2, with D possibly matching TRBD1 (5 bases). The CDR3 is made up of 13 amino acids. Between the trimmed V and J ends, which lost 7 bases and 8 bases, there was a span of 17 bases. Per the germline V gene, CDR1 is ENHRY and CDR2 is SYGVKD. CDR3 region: CAIMGGGRSGYTF. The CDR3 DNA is TGTGCCATCATGGGGGGAGGCAGATCCGGCTACACCTTC.

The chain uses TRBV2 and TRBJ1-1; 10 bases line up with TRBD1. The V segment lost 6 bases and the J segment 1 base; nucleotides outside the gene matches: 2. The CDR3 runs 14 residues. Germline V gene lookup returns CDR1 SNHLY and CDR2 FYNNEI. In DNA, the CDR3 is TGTGCCAGCAGGGACAGGGGGAGGAACACTGAAGCTTTCTTT. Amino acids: CASRDRGRNTEAFF.

The DNA of the CDR3 is TGTGCCAGCAGTTTATTTCCCGGTGAAAAACTGTTTTTT. Its protein is CASSLFPGEKLFF. The V and J genes are TRBV27 and TRBJ1-4; D unresolved. The CDR3 sequence is 13 residues long. V gave up 1 base and J gave up 7 bases, with 7 bases separating them. CDR1 is MNHEY, CDR2 SMNVEV, per germline (reference sequence).

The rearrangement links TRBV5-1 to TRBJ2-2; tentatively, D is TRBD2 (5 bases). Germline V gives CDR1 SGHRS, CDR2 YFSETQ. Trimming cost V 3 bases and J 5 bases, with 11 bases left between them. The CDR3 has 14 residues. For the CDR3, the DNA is TGCGCCAGCAGCTATGGACCGGGGACCGGGGAGCTGTTTTTT. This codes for CASSYGPGTGELFF.